This T cell receptor (beta chain) was sequenced for a study of OX40 agonist ivuxolimab in advanced cancers. Study-level results: Expanded peripheral T cells had an undetermined antigen specificity.

This clone was counted between two and nine times. What it binds is not known. Profiled with immunoSEQ multiplex PCR; TCRdb holds only in-frame clones, not every one. The repertoire includes more than 50,000 clones, roughly 87% of them detected once, and around 2% sits in the top ten. This material consisted of CD4+ or CD8+ T cells sorted from blood, taken in a trial of the OX40 agonist ivuxolimab. The sequence was collected from an adult with an advanced solid tumor such as melanoma, head and neck, liver or kidney cancer.

CDR3 amino acids: CASTSLAGEVEQFF. Here the CDR3 DNA reads TGTGCCAGCACGTCGCTAGCGGGAGAAGTTGAGCAGTTCTTC. This rearrangement joins TRBV28 to TRBJ2-1, with 10 bases matching TRBD2. After removal of 7 bases from V and 9 bases from J, the junction contained 9 bases not matched to a gene. Per the germline V gene, CDR1 is MDHEN and CDR2 is SYDVKM. The CDR3 runs to 14 residues.